This TCR beta chain was sequenced in a study of cytomegalovirus exposure and HLA in healthy donors. This PCR relied on a set of 60 Vbeta primers and 13 Jbeta primers. TCRdb's copy holds only in-frame clones and misses some; the assay was immunoSEQ multiplex PCR. The profile shows under 130,000 clones, 70% to 80% of them singletons. The CDR3 loop spans 16 amino acids. Trimming at V came to 3 bases and at J to 2 bases, leaving 8 bases not matched to a gene. CDR1 is KGHSH and CDR2 is LQKENI in the germline V gene. This rearrangement joins TRBV18 to TRBJ2-7; 9 bases match TRBD1. Sequencing was carried out using PBMCs. This clonotype was sampled from a woman aged 40 to 55 in good health and CMV-seronegative. The CDR3 loop is CASSPTLGDRAYEQYF. DNA for the CDR3: TGTGCCAGCTCACCGACACTCGGGGACAGGGCCTACGAGCAGTACTTC.